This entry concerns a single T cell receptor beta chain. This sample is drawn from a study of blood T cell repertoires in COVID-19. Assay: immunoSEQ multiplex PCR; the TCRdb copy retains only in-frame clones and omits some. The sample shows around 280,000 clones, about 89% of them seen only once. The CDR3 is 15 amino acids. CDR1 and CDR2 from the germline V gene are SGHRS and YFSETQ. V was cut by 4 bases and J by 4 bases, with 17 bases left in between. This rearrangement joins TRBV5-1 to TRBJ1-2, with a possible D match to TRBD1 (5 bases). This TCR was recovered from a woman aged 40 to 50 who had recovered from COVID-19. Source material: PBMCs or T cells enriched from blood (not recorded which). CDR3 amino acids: CASSPSTARVYGYTF. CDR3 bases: TGCGCCAGCAGCCCCTCGACAGCGAGAGTCTATGGCTACACCTTC.